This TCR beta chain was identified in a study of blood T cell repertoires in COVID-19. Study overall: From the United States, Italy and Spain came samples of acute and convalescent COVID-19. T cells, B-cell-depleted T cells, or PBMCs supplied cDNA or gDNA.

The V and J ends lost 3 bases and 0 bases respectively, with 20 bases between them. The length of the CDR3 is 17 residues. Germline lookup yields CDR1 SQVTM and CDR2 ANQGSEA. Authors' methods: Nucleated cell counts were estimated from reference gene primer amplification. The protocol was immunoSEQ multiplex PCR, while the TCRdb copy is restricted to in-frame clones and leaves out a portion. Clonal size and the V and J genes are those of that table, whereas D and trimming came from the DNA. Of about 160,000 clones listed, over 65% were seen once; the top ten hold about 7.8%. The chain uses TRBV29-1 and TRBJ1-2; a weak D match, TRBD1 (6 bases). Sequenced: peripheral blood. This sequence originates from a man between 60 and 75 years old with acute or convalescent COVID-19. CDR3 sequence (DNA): TGCAGCGTTGAGAAACCGGGAGGGGGGAGTCCTAACTATGGCTACACCTTC. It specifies CSVEKPGGGSPNYGYTF.